What follows are 21 T cell receptor beta chains derived from one specimen sequenced in a study of control samples from healthy donors and cancer patients. Method: immunoSEQ multiplex PCR; TCRdb's copy keeps in-frame clones and lacks some. Here the sample spans 65,000 to 70,000 clones, approximately 84% being singletons. The sample was PBMCs. The origin of the receptors is a woman between 45 and 60 years old with lung cancer.

The chain carries TRBV19 and TRBJ1-5; the match to TRBD1 covers 8 bases. The germline gives CDR1 LNHDA, CDR2 SQIVND (reference sequence). The CDR3 runs 14 residues. V was pared by 5 bases and J by 6 bases, with 6 bases of the junction left unmatched. The CDR3 DNA reads TGTGCCAGTAGTGAGACAGGGGAGGTTCAGCCCCAGCATTTT. This encodes CASSETGEVQPQHF.

V and J are TRBV6-5 and TRBJ1-1; D not resolved. V was clipped by 2 bases and J by 3 bases, with 4 bases between them. The CDR3 runs to 12 residues. Germline values: CDR1 MNHEY, CDR2 SVGAGI. In DNA form, the CDR3 reads TGTGCCAGCAGTTACCAGGACACTGAAGCTTTCTTT. It is translated as CASSYQDTEAFF.

As DNA, the CDR3 is TGTGCCAGCAGTTACAAGAAATCAAATGGCTACACCTTC. Encoded protein: CASSYKKSNGYTF. V and J are TRBV6-6 and TRBJ1-2; D remains unclear. This CDR3 is 13 amino acids long. The V end was cut by 2 bases, the J end by 6 bases, with 10 bases between. Germline V gene sequence: CDR1 MNHNY, CDR2 SVGAGI (reference sequence).

Only a few counts were recorded for this clone. CDR3 loop: CASSHRFFYEQYF. CDR3 coding DNA: TGTGCCAGCAGTCACAGGTTTTTCTACGAGCAGTACTTC. The rearrangement links TRBV6-2 or TRBV6-3 to TRBJ2-7; the D gene is possibly TRBD1 (5 bases). The CDR3 is 13 residues long. Germline V CDR1 and CDR2: MNHEY, SVGEGT. V dropped 5 bases and J dropped 3 bases, with 11 bases sitting between them.

This chain connects TRBV7-9 to TRBJ1-3; D may be TRBD1 (6 bases). In germline, CDR1 is SEHNR, CDR2 FQNEAQ (reference sequence). Trimming pared 6 bases from V and 4 bases from J, leaving 13 bases between. The CDR3 has 14 residues. CDR3 protein: CASSSPGAGNTIYF. The CDR3 DNA reads TGTGCCAGCAGTTCCCCAGGGGCCGGAAACACCATATATTTT.

The chain recombines TRBV19 with TRBJ1-1, with D maybe TRBD1 (6 bases). Trimming pared 6 bases from V and 0 bases from J, leaving 8 bases between. Germline CDR1 LNHDA, CDR2 SQIVND (reference sequence). The CDR3 loop spans 13 amino acids. CDR3 protein: CASRDSLNTEAFF. CDR3 DNA sequence: TGTGCCAGTAGGGACAGCCTGAACACTGAAGCTTTCTTT.

The chain employs TRBV10-3 and TRBJ2-3; TRBD2 agrees at 9 bases. The CDR3 totals 16 residues. With 2 bases clipped from V and 1 base from J, the junction kept 4 bases outside the gene matches. The germline CDR1 and CDR2 sequences are ENHRY and SYGVKD. CDR3: CAISEMGGGGTDTQYF. CDR3 coding DNA: TGTGCCATCAGTGAGATGGGCGGGGGGGGCACAGATACGCAGTATTTT.

This chain links TRBV9 with TRBJ2-2; TRBD2 matches at 11 bases. The CDR3 has 18 amino acids. Germline CDR1 is SGDLS and CDR2 is YYNGEE. Trimming cost V 1 base and J 1 base; bases outside gene matches: 6. The CDR3 loop is CASSVPSGGPMNTGELFF. The CDR3 nucleotides read TGTGCCAGCAGCGTACCTAGCGGGGGGCCTATGAACACCGGGGAGCTGTTTTTT.

The chain has TRBV3-1 (or the pseudogene TRBV3-2) and TRBJ1-1; D gene ambiguous. The CDR3 totals 20 residues. Germline V gene lookup returns CDR1 LGHDT and CDR2 YNNKEL (reference sequence). Trimming took off 0 bases at V and 0 bases at J, with 23 bases between the two ends. This CDR3 is CASSQDRYGLSGNLNTEAFF. The CDR3 nucleotides read TGTGCCAGCAGCCAAGATCGATATGGGCTGTCCGGAAACTTGAACACTGAAGCTTTCTTT.

In its sample, this clone was seen a few times. V gene TRBV11-3 combines with J gene TRBJ1-5; 7 bases line up with TRBD1. V was pared by 5 bases and J by 7 bases, with 5 bases of the junction left unmatched. The CDR3 spans 13 residues. The germline gives CDR1 SGHNT, CDR2 YENEEA. The CDR3 DNA is TGTGCCAGCAGCCCTGACAGGGACCAGCCCCAGCATTTT. It codes for CASSPDRDQPQHF. Filled out from reference TRBV11-3 and TRBJ1-5, the complete variable domain reads EAGVVQSPRYKIIEKKQPVAFWCNPISGHNTLYWYLQNLGQGPELLIRYENEEAVDDSQLPKDRFSAERLKGVDSTLKIQPAELGDSAVYLCASSPDRDQPQHFGDGTRLSIL.

This clone appeared a few times. The genes are TRBV3-1 (or the pseudogene TRBV3-2) and TRBJ1-5; the D is unclear. Trimming took 2 bases from V and 7 from J, leaving 9 bases between them. Germline V CDR1 and CDR2: LGHDT, YNNKEL (reference sequence). The CDR3 is made up of 13 amino acids. The CDR3 DNA reads as TGTGCCAGCAGCCAAAACCGGGGACAGCCCCAGCATTTT. This codes for CASSQNRGQPQHF.

This clone was detected once. V and J are TRBV19 and TRBJ1-4; D not certain. The CDR3 is made up of 17 amino acids. V lost 3 bases and J lost 7, with 21 bases in between. The germline CDR1 and CDR2 sequences are LNHDA and SQIVND (reference sequence). The CDR3 DNA reads TGTGCCAGTAGTATTATGGCAGGCGGAAAGGTTGGTGAAAAACTGTTTTTT. It yields the protein CASSIMAGGKVGEKLFF.

This chain connects TRBV11-2 to TRBJ2-5, with 7 bases fitting TRBD1. After removal of 4 bases from V and 2 bases from J, the junction contained 7 bases not matched to a gene. The CDR3 length is 15 residues. CDR1 is SGHAT and CDR2 is FQNNGV in the germline V gene. For the CDR3, the DNA is TGTGCCAGCAGCTCCGGACAGGTCAAACAAGAGACCCAGTACTTC. This sequence encodes CASSSGQVKQETQYF. The full variable domain, rest sourced from reference TRBV11-2 and TRBJ2-5, is EAGVAQSPRYKIIEKRQSVAFWCNPISGHATLYWYQQILGQGPKLLIQFQNNGVVDDSQLPKDRFSAERLKGVDSTLKIQPAKLEDSAVYLCASSSGQVKQETQYFGPGTRLLVL.

The chain has TRBV27 and TRBJ2-3; tentatively, D is TRBD2 (6 bases). CDR3 size: 17 residues. Germline values: CDR1 MNHEY, CDR2 SMNVEV (reference sequence). V was clipped by 2 bases and J by 0 bases, with 15 bases between them. This CDR3 is CASSLKVGGPSTDTQYF. CDR3 nucleotide sequence: TGTGCCAGCAGTTTAAAAGTCGGGGGACCAAGCACAGATACGCAGTATTTT.

This chain uses TRBV10-3 with TRBJ1-1; 8 bases are a match to TRBD1. V was clipped by 6 bases and J by 5 bases; unmatched bases: 2. Germline V gene sequence: CDR1 ENHRY, CDR2 SYGVKD. This CDR3 is 12 amino acids long. The DNA of the CDR3 is TGTGCCATCAGCACAGGGGGAACTGAAGCTTTCTTT. Residues: CAISTGGTEAFF.

V usage is TRBV6-1 and J usage is TRBJ2-3, with 8 bases matching TRBD2. Germline-derived CDR1 and CDR2 are MNHNS and SASEGT. The ends lost 3 bases at V and 2 bases at J; junction bases unmatched: 4. This CDR3 has 15 residues. Here the CDR3 reads CASSDTGGYTDTQYF. In DNA form, the CDR3 reads TGTGCCAGCAGTGACACGGGGGGGTACACAGATACGCAGTATTTT.

The chain joins TRBV27 to TRBJ1-1; TRBD1 agrees at 10 bases. The CDR3 totals 15 residues. Losses at the gene ends were 5 bases for V and 4 bases for J; bases not matched to a gene: 7. CDR1 and CDR2 from the germline V gene are MNHEY and SMNVEV (reference sequence). This CDR3 reads CASSKPGQGITEAFF. The CDR3 DNA is TGTGCCAGCAGTAAACCGGGACAGGGGATCACTGAAGCTTTCTTT.

J is TRBJ1-1 and V is TRBV4-3; no reliable D call. V lost 0 bases and J lost 4, with 9 bases in between. The CDR3 runs 14 residues. CDR1 is LGHNA, CDR2 YSLEER, per germline. CDR3 sequence reads: CASSQDVWGTEAFF. CDR3 in DNA: TGCGCCAGCAGCCAAGATGTCTGGGGCACTGAAGCTTTCTTT.

The chain joins TRBV5-1 to TRBJ2-1; D gene unclear. Germline V gives CDR1 SGHRS, CDR2 YFSETQ. CDR3 length: 12 residues. The V gene lost 4 bases and the J gene lost 9 bases, with 11 bases spanning the gap. CDR3: CASSEQGGEQFF. DNA for the CDR3: TGCGCCAGCAGCGAACAAGGCGGTGAGCAGTTCTTC.

The chain employs TRBV4-3 and TRBJ1-3; no clear D gene. V dropped 0 bases and J dropped 4 bases, with 10 bases sitting between them. Germline loops: CDR1 LGHNA, CDR2 YSLEER. The CDR3 is 15 amino acids. DNA for the CDR3: TGCGCCAGCAGCCAAGATCCGGGTGCGGGAAACACCATATATTTT. This encodes CASSQDPGAGNTIYF.

This clone turned up a few times. The chain has TRBV19 and TRBJ2-3; D could derive from TRBD1 or TRBD2 (5 bases each). V was trimmed by 7 bases and J by 4 bases, leaving 18 bases between them. The CDR3 has 15 residues. The germline gives CDR1 LNHDA, CDR2 SQIVND (reference sequence). The CDR3 sequence: CASTPRGIGADTQYF. CDR3 nucleotide sequence: TGTGCCAGTACCCCTCGGGGTATAGGGGCAGATACGCAGTATTTT.